This T cell receptor beta chain was observed in a study of human T cells and chemical hapten exposure. The sample's time point: patch test 2, 6 weeks after DPC sensitization. The treatment here: therapeutic diphenylcyclopropenone sensitization with weekly scalp DPC. This CDR3 is 14 amino acids long. The V gene's germline CDR1 is MNHNY and CDR2 SVGAGI (reference sequence). V lost 10 bases to trimming and J lost 0 bases, with 15 bases between them. TCRdb reprocessed the RACE reads with MiXCR, giving one entry per CDR3 protein. The sample records tens of thousands of distinct CDR3 sequences, around 10% being singletons.

Sample: whole blood, taken in connection with sensitization to the hapten diphenylcyclopropenone (DPC). The receptor comes from a man aged 40-55 years with alopecia areata. Some clones in this sample may be carry-over from other donors' samples. The chain recombines TRBV6-6 with TRBJ1-1, with D possibly being TRBD1 (5 bases). CDR3 loop: CATSLGRMNTEAFF. CDR3 bases: TGTGCCACCAGCCTGGGGCGGATGAACACTGAAGCTTTCTTT.